A single sample is the source of the 12 T cell receptor beta chains below, sequenced in a study of T cell repertoires and HLA-DP antigens. This table comes from immunoSEQ multiplex PCR, and its TCRdb copy is limited to in-frame clones, with some not included. The sample lists about 110,000 clones, roughly 92% occurring once. Their recognized antigens are unknown. The sequencing sample was made of CD4+ T cells from PBMCs. The receptors shown here come from a woman in her late teens or twenties in good health and CMV-seronegative.

The chain joins TRBV29-1 to TRBJ2-7; the D is unclear. Looked up from germline, CDR1 is SQVTM and CDR2 is ANQGSEA. The V end was cut by 4 bases, the J end by 1 base, with 17 bases between. CDR3 size: 15 residues. This chain's CDR3 is CSVGWLRRTSYEQYF. For the CDR3, the DNA is TGCAGCGTTGGTTGGTTAAGGCGGACGTCCTACGAGCAGTACTTC.

The chain carries TRBV30 and TRBJ2-1; tentatively, D is TRBD2 (6 bases). The germline CDR1 and CDR2 sequences are GTSNPN and SVGIG (reference sequence). The CDR3 runs to 16 residues. V was shortened by 3 bases and J by 9 bases, with 24 bases between the two germline ends. In DNA, the CDR3 is TGTGCCTGGAGACCACCGGGACTTTCGGGTCTCGGTGAGCAGTTCTTC. This encodes CAWRPPGLSGLGEQFF.

The rearrangement joins TRBV7-9 to TRBJ2-3; D possibly corresponds to TRBD2 (6 bases). This CDR3 is 14 amino acids long. Germline V gene data show CDR1 as SEHNR and CDR2 as FQNEAQ (reference sequence). Trimming cost V 3 bases and J 2 bases, with 9 bases left between them. CDR3 residues: CASSFLAITDTQYF. DNA of the CDR3: TGTGCCAGCAGCTTTCTAGCGATCACAGATACGCAGTATTTT.

CDR3 amino acids: CASSPGPGGREQFF. CDR3 in DNA: TGCGCCAGCAGTCCGGGACCCGGGGGGAGGGAGCAGTTCTTC. The chain is built from TRBV5-1 and TRBJ2-1; 7 positions match TRBD2. Germline CDR1 reads SGHRS; CDR2 reads YFSETQ. The V and J ends lost 5 bases and 10 bases, in that order; junction bases with no gene match: 12. CDR3 length: 14 amino acids.

V usage is TRBV28 and J usage is TRBJ2-7, with 9 bases identical to TRBD1. With 3 bases clipped from V and 6 bases from J, the junction kept 6 bases outside the gene matches. The CDR3 consists of 14 residues. Germline V lookup: CDR1 MDHEN, CDR2 SYDVKM. The CDR3 DNA reads as TGTGCCAGCAGTTTGATGACAGGGGGAGGCGAGCAGTACGTC. Amino acids: CASSLMTGGGEQYV.

V usage is TRBV2 and J usage is TRBJ1-4; D gene uncertain. The length of the CDR3 is 14 residues. Germline CDR1 is SNHLY and CDR2 is FYNNEI. Trimming took 4 bases from V and 0 from J, leaving 6 bases between them. Here the CDR3 DNA reads TGTGCCAGCAGTGTGACTGCAACTAATGAAAAACTGTTTTTT. Translating it yields CASSVTATNEKLFF.

This chain joins TRBV28 and TRBJ2-4; D is possibly TRBD1 or TRBD2 (7 bases each). Germline V gives CDR1 MDHEN, CDR2 SYDVKM. V shed 8 bases and J shed 8 bases, with 16 bases lying between them. The CDR3 runs to 13 residues. Here the CDR3 reads CASQGGARDIQYF. Written as DNA, the CDR3 is TGTGCCAGCCAGGGGGGGGCGAGAGACATTCAGTACTTC.

The rearrangement uses TRBV27 and TRBJ2-1; 8 bases line up with TRBD1. V dropped 3 bases and J dropped 14; count of bases not matched to a gene: 6. Germline CDR1 MNHEY, CDR2 SMNVEV (reference sequence). This CDR3 comprises 12 residues. CDR3: CASSFPGGAEFF. CDR3 DNA sequence: TGTGCCAGCAGTTTCCCAGGGGGCGCAGAGTTCTTC.

V usage is TRBV7-9 and J usage is TRBJ2-5; 10 bases fit TRBD2. Trimming at V came to 10 bases and at J to 0 bases, leaving 8 bases not matched to a gene. Germline lookup yields CDR1 SEHNR and CDR2 FQNEAQ (reference sequence). The CDR3 loop spans 15 amino acids. In DNA, the CDR3 is TGTGCCACCGGTAGCGGGGGGCCGTACCAAGAGACCCAGTACTTC. Translating gives CATGSGGPYQETQYF.

The chain joins TRBV7-9 to TRBJ2-1; D uncertain. Germline CDR1 reads SEHNR; CDR2 reads FQNEAQ (reference sequence). The ends were cut back, 0 bases at V and 3 bases at J, with 12 bases in the middle. The CDR3 contains 16 residues. This CDR3 is CASSLADPLNYNEQFF. As DNA, the CDR3 is TGTGCCAGCAGCTTAGCGGACCCCCTGAACTACAATGAGCAGTTCTTC.

The V gene is TRBV10-3, the J gene TRBJ2-5; no reliable D call. Germline loops: CDR1 ENHRY, CDR2 SYGVKD. V lost 4 bases and J 5 bases, leaving 5 bases between the germline ends. This CDR3 contains 11 residues. The CDR3, as DNA: TGTGCCATCAGTGTCGAGGAGACCCAGTACTTC. This sequence encodes CAISVEETQYF.

The CDR3 DNA reads as TGTGCCAGCAGCCCCTCGGGACTAGCGGGGAATGAGCAGTTCTTC. Protein product: CASSPSGLAGNEQFF. This chain uses TRBV4-2 with TRBJ2-1, with 13 bases aligning to TRBD2. CDR1 is LGHNA and CDR2 is YNFKEQ in the germline V gene. V lost 4 bases, J lost 7 bases, and 4 bases stayed unmatched. The CDR3 covers 15 residues.